These 30 T cell receptor beta chains originate from one sample sequenced in a study of T-cell memory formation after mild COVID-19. TCRdb reanalysed the 5' RACE reads using MiXCR and keeps one entry per CDR3 protein. The table has 170,000 or so distinct CDR3 sequences, around a fifth seen once; the top ten hold 23%. Material: PBMCs or a T cell subset sorted from them (not recorded which). These receptors all come from an adult woman who had mild COVID-19 (a few samples of this study predate the infection). Cell type and time point are not known.

This chain joins TRBV4-1 and TRBJ1-1; D is perhaps TRBD1 (6 bases). The CDR3 consists of 17 residues. Germline V CDR1 and CDR2: MGHRA, YSYEKL. V was pared by 4 bases and J by 1 base, with 19 bases between. The CDR3 sequence is CASSRGGQAGWNTEAFF. The CDR3 DNA follows: TGCGCCAGCAGCCGGGGGGGACAAGCCGGTTGGAACACTGAAGCTTTCTTT.

This chain joins TRBV9 and TRBJ2-1, with 11 bases fitting TRBD2. Germline CDR1 SGDLS, CDR2 YYNGEE. This CDR3 has 16 amino acids. V lost 2 bases to trimming and J lost 6 bases; unmatched junction nucleotides: 7. The CDR3 here is CASSVIAGGSTNEQFF. CDR3 sequence (DNA): TGTGCCAGCAGCGTGATAGCGGGGGGGTCCACCAATGAGCAGTTCTTC.

This sequence joins TRBV21-1 and TRBJ1-5. TRBV21-1 is a known pseudogene. The CDR3 is 16 amino acids. Here the CDR3 reads CAGSGIEGVSNQPQHF. The CDR3 DNA reads as TGTGCCGGATCGGGGATTGAAGGTGTTAGCAATCAGCCCCAGCATTTT.

The CDR3, as DNA: TGTGCCAGCAGCCGCCCACTAGACAGGGGCGATGAGCAGTTCTTC. The encoded protein is CASSRPLDRGDEQFF. The chain carries TRBV7-9 and TRBJ2-1; 8 bases align to TRBD1. The CDR3 has 15 amino acids. The junction had 11 bases not matched to a gene; V was cut back by 5 bases and J by 8 bases. Germline assignment: CDR1 SEHNR and CDR2 FQNEAQ (reference sequence).

The chain employs TRBV5-1 and TRBJ1-2; D gene ambiguous. Looked up from germline, CDR1 is SGHRS and CDR2 is YFSETQ. V shed 1 base and J shed 4 bases, with 11 bases lying between them. The CDR3 sequence is 14 residues long. CDR3 sequence reads: CASSLPGSSYGYTF. The CDR3 DNA follows: TGCGCCAGCAGCTTGCCTGGCAGCTCCTATGGCTACACCTTC.

This clonotype was observed many times. The chain uses TRBV4-3 and TRBJ2-7; 7 nucleotides align to TRBD2. This CDR3 contains 16 residues. Germline-derived CDR1 and CDR2 are LGHNA and YSLEER. V dropped 3 bases and J dropped 0; count of bases not matched to a gene: 8. In nucleotides, the CDR3 is TGCGCCAGCAGCCAGGGGATAGCGGGCCTCTCCTACGAGCAGTACTTC. This translates into CASSQGIAGLSYEQYF.

This chain connects TRBV2 to TRBJ2-5; D uncertain. Germline V lookup: CDR1 SNHLY, CDR2 FYNNEI. The germline V and J ends were trimmed by 0 bases and 5 bases, with 10 bases remaining between them. The CDR3 spans 14 residues. CDR3 DNA sequence: TGTGCCAGCAGTGAAGCGGGTGGAGTGGAGACCCAGTACTTC. Amino acid sequence: CASSEAGGVETQYF.

V gene TRBV13 combines with J gene TRBJ1-1; 9 bases match TRBD1. The CDR3 contains 15 residues. The trim removed 6 bases at V and 1 base at J, leaving 6 bases unmatched. Germline CDR1 PRHDT, CDR2 FYEKMQ (reference sequence). CDR3 loop: CASRELGQGNTEAFF. CDR3 coding DNA: TGTGCCAGCAGAGAATTGGGACAGGGGAACACTGAAGCTTTCTTT.

The CDR3 nucleotides are TGCGCCAGCAGCCCCTCCCGGGGGGGGGGTTACTACGAGCAGTACTTC. Residues: CASSPSRGGGYYEQYF. The chain joins TRBV5-1 to TRBJ2-7, with TRBD2 matching 8 bases. Per germline, CDR1 SGHRS and CDR2 YFSETQ. V trimming: 4 bases; J trimming: 3 bases; junction bases outside the gene matches: 12. The CDR3 runs 16 residues.

V and J are TRBV7-2 and TRBJ2-5; TRBD2 might be the D (6 bases). Germline V gene data show CDR1 as SGHTA and CDR2 as FQGNSA. The length of the CDR3 is 15 residues. Trimming removed 0 bases at V and 2 bases at J, with 10 bases between. The DNA of the CDR3 is TGTGCCAGCAGCTTAGCGCGGCGGGGTCAAGAGACCCAGTACTTC. Its translation: CASSLARRGQETQYF.

J is TRBJ2-2 and V is TRBV7-8; weak D call: TRBD2 (5 bases). The CDR3 extends over 15 amino acids. The V gene lost 5 bases and the J gene lost 6 bases, with 16 bases spanning the gap. Germline V gene sequence: CDR1 SGHVS, CDR2 FQNEAQ. The CDR3 sequence: CASSSTPTGAGELFF. DNA of the CDR3: TGTGCCAGCAGCAGCACACCAACCGGGGCCGGGGAGCTGTTTTTT.

The rearrangement uses TRBV27 and TRBJ1-1, with D perhaps matching TRBD1 (6 bases). V lost 6 bases and J 3 bases, leaving 14 bases between the germline ends. The CDR3 covers 14 residues. The germline V gene encodes CDR1 MNHEY and CDR2 SMNVEV (reference sequence). CDR3 residues: CASRINREDTEAFF. CDR3 bases: TGTGCCAGCAGGATAAACAGGGAAGACACTGAAGCTTTCTTT.

This clonotype showed up just once. The junction departs from the called germline gene at one end, perhaps through a read error. CDR3 DNA sequence: TGTGCTAGCAGCGGAGACAATGACGAGCAGTACTTC. Encoded protein: CASSGDNDEQYF. The chain couples TRBV7-7 to TRBJ2-7; weak D call: TRBD2 (5 bases). Per the germline V gene, CDR1 is SSHAT and CDR2 is FNYEAQ (reference sequence). The CDR3 loop spans 12 amino acids.

V gene TRBV7-9 combines with J gene TRBJ2-7, with 14 nucleotides matching TRBD2. Trimming removed 2 bases from V and 3 bases from J; junction bases left unmatched: 18. The CDR3 length is 21 residues. CDR1 is SEHNR, CDR2 FQNEAQ, per germline (reference sequence). CDR3 in DNA: TGTGCCAGCAGCTTACCTCCGGGACAGGGGACTAGCGGGAGAGAATACTACGAGCAGTACTTC. This codes for CASSLPPGQGTSGREYYEQYF.

The rearrangement links TRBV6-5 to TRBJ2-1; TRBD2 matches at 10 bases. CDR1 is MNHEY and CDR2 is SVGAGI in the germline V gene. The CDR3 has 20 residues. V was pared by 6 bases and J by 1 base, with 18 bases of the junction left unmatched. For the CDR3, the DNA is TGTGCCAGCAGCACGTACCAACTAGCGGGAAAGGGTGGATCCTACAATGAGCAGTTCTTC. Translating gives CASSTYQLAGKGGSYNEQFF.

This clonotype was seen a handful of times. V and J are TRBV12-3 or TRBV12-4 and TRBJ2-3; TRBD1 or TRBD2 may be the D gene (6 bases each). The CDR3 is 15 residues long. V was clipped by 5 bases and J by 5 bases, with 17 bases between them. In DNA, the CDR3 is TGTGCCAGCAGTCCGATCGGCAGGGGAGGAGATACGCAGTATTTT. It translates to CASSPIGRGGDTQYF.

V is TRBV29-1 and J is TRBJ2-3, with TRBD2 matching over 11 bases. The germline V gene has CDR1 SQVTM and CDR2 ANQGSEA. The junction had 4 bases not matched to a gene; V was cut back by 5 bases and J by 3 bases. The CDR3 is 14 amino acids. CDR3 sequence reads: CSVQGLAGTDTQYF. The CDR3 coding sequence is TGCAGCGTTCAAGGACTAGCGGGTACAGATACGCAGTATTTT.

V gene TRBV25-1 combines with J gene TRBJ1-1, with D hard to call. Germline CDR1 reads MGHDK; CDR2 reads SYGVNS. Trimming took 1 base from V and 5 from J, leaving 11 bases between them. The CDR3 length is 14 residues. As DNA, the CDR3 is TGTGCCAGCAGTGAATTAGGAGGCAGGACTGAAGCTTTCTTT. This codes for CASSELGGRTEAFF. Full variable domain (remainder filled in from reference TRBV25-1 and TRBJ1-1): EADIYQTPRYLVIGTGKKITLECSQTMGHDKMYWYQQDPGMELHLIHYSYGVNSTEKGDLSSESTVSRIRTEHFPLTLESARPSHTSQYLCASSELGGRTEAFFGQGTRLTVV.

The V and J genes are TRBV9 and TRBJ2-5; possible D gene TRBD2, 5 bases. The V gene lost 0 bases and the J gene lost 5 bases, with 17 bases spanning the gap. The CDR3 covers 16 residues. Germline CDR1 is SGDLS and CDR2 is YYNGEE. As DNA, the CDR3 is TGTGCCAGCAGCGTAGGGACGACGGTCCAGCGGGAGACCCAGTACTTC. Protein product: CASSVGTTVQRETQYF.

This chain connects TRBV11-2 to TRBJ2-7; 7 bases agree with TRBD2. Germline assignment: CDR1 SGHAT and CDR2 FQNNGV. The CDR3 runs to 14 residues. With V trimmed by 5 bases and J by 3 bases, 7 bases remained unmatched. This CDR3 reads CASSLSGVLYEQYF. CDR3 coding DNA: TGTGCCAGCAGCCTAAGCGGGGTACTCTACGAGCAGTACTTC.

The rearrangement joins TRBV24-1 to TRBJ2-1; D tentatively reads TRBD1 or TRBD2 (5 bases each). Germline loops: CDR1 KGHDR, CDR2 SFDVKD. Deletions cut 3 bases from V and 6 bases from J, with 20 bases between. The CDR3 contains 17 residues. The DNA for the CDR3 is TGTGCCACCAGTGATCGCAAAACGGGACCGAAGAGCAATGAGCAGTTCTTC. Protein: CATSDRKTGPKSNEQFF.

There are many counts of this clonotype. V and J are TRBV9 and TRBJ2-7; the D gene is possibly TRBD1 (6 bases). CDR1 and CDR2 (germline): SGDLS, YYNGEE. Trimming stripped 0 bases from V and 2 bases from J, with 9 bases between. This CDR3 contains 14 residues. CDR3 protein: CASSVEDSPYEQYF. CDR3 bases: TGTGCCAGCAGCGTAGAGGACAGCCCCTACGAGCAGTACTTC.

This clonotype came up a few times. V usage is TRBV24-1 and J usage is TRBJ2-1; D could derive from TRBD1 or TRBD2 (5 bases each). Germline CDR1 and CDR2: KGHDR and SFDVKD. Trimming shortened V by 2 bases and J by 5 bases, and 6 bases separated the two germline ends. The CDR3 has 13 amino acids. CDR3 DNA sequence: TGTGCCACCAGTGATTGGGGGAACAATGAGCAGTTCTTC. It yields the protein CATSDWGNNEQFF.

J is TRBJ2-1 and V is TRBV2, with D unclear. This CDR3 region has 8 residues. The V gene lost 7 bases and the J gene lost 8 bases, with 0 bases spanning the gap. The germline gives CDR1 SNHLY, CDR2 FYNNEI. The CDR3 reads CASNEQFF. The CDR3 DNA is TGTGCCAGCAATGAGCAGTTCTTC.

This clonotype was seen more than once but under ten times. The chain employs TRBV4-2 and TRBJ2-7; maybe TRBD2 (7 bases). V was trimmed by 10 bases and J by 4 bases, leaving 23 bases between them. This CDR3 comprises 15 residues. Germline loops: CDR1 LGHNA, CDR2 YNFKEQ. CDR3 sequence reads: CATRPGGARKYEQYF. The CDR3 nucleotides are TGTGCCACCCGCCCGGGGGGCGCAAGGAAATACGAGCAGTACTTC.

This clonotype was counted between two and nine times. The gene calls are TRBV6-2 or TRBV6-3 and TRBJ2-1; no reliable D call. V lost 8 bases to trimming and J lost 0 bases, with 2 bases between them. In germline, CDR1 is MNHEY, CDR2 SVGEGT. CDR3 size: 11 residues. The CDR3, as DNA: TGTGCCAGCGGCTCCTACAATGAGCAGTTCTTC. Translating gives CASGSYNEQFF.

The V gene is TRBV29-1, the J gene TRBJ2-1; weak D call: TRBD2 (6 bases). Trimming stripped 6 bases from V and 7 bases from J, with 16 bases between. The CDR3 has 13 amino acids. Germline V gene lookup returns CDR1 SQVTM and CDR2 ANQGSEA. CDR3 DNA: TGCAGCGTCCTCGGGGGTTCTAGGAATGAGCAGTTCTTC. Its translation: CSVLGGSRNEQFF.

The chain has TRBV7-9 and TRBJ1-5; no clear D. CDR1 SEHNR and CDR2 FQNEAQ come from the germline V gene (reference sequence). The CDR3 consists of 14 residues. V shed 1 base and J shed 5 bases, with 9 bases lying between them. The chain's CDR3 is CASSLGVGDQPQHF. As DNA, the CDR3 is TGTGCCAGCAGCTTAGGGGTTGGGGATCAGCCCCAGCATTTT. The variable domain in full, with the rest retrieved from reference TRBV7-9 and TRBJ1-5, is DTGVSQNPRHKITKRGQNVTFRCDPISEHNRLYWYRQTLGQGPEFLTYFQNEAQLEKSRLLSDRFSAERPKGSFSTLEIQRTEQGDSAMYLCASSLGVGDQPQHFGDGTRLSIL.

This clonotype was detected a few times. The CDR3 DNA sequence: TGTGCCATCAGTGAGCCGGGACAGGTTAACTACGAGCAGTACTTC. It is translated as CAISEPGQVNYEQYF. V is TRBV10-3 and J is TRBJ2-7, with 8 bases aligning to TRBD1. The germline V gene encodes CDR1 ENHRY and CDR2 SYGVKD. The J segment lost 3 bases and the V segment lost 2 bases, leaving 6 bases of the junction unmatched. The CDR3 runs 15 residues.

The genes are TRBV7-2 and TRBJ1-5; D is ambiguous. Trimming cost V 2 bases and J 5 bases, with 10 bases left between them. This CDR3 has 14 residues. Germline CDR1 reads SGHTA; CDR2 reads FQGNSA. CDR3 sequence: CASSLSGVHQPQHF. CDR3 DNA: TGTGCCAGCAGCTTATCAGGTGTCCATCAGCCCCAGCATTTT. The full variable domain, in which reference TRBV7-2 and TRBJ1-5 provide the parts outside the CDR3, is GAGVSQSPSNKVTEKGKDVELRCDPISGHTALYWYRQSLGQGLEFLIYFQGNSAPDKSGLPSDRFSAERTGGSVSTLTIQRTQQEDSAVYLCASSLSGVHQPQHFGDGTRLSIL.